Listed below are T cell receptor beta chains from one sample, sequenced in a study of T cell changes during pregnancy in multiple sclerosis. The assay was immunoSEQ multiplex PCR, and TCRdb's table has in-frame clones only and misses some. The table has about 36,000 clones, approximately 93% seen once. The sequencing used CD4+ T cells from peripheral blood mononuclear cells, collected in the first trimester of pregnancy. Source of these receptors: a female donor with multiple sclerosis, enrolled in a pregnancy study. Each CDR3 is given with its conserved first and last residue. The D gene is left open where the match is weak. Size values are once, few and many counts, or a class for expanded clones, and some rows have none.

j_call clone_size d_call v_call cdr3_aa cdr3_nt
TRBJ1-2 NA NA TRBV15 CATSRDGAHGYTF TGTGCCACCAGCAGAGATGGGGCGCATGGCTACACCTTC
TRBJ1-4 once NA TRBV19 CASSVLTNEKLFF TGTGCCAGTAGCGTATTAACTAATGAAAAACTGTTTTTT
TRBJ2-2 NA NA TRBV11-3 CASSFGGQPTGELFF TGTGCCAGCAGCTTCGGGGGACAGCCCACCGGGGAGCTGTTTTTT
TRBJ2-3 NA NA TRBV6-5 CASSSGSTDTQYF TGTGCCAGCAGTTCCGGTAGCACAGATACGCAGTATTTT
TRBJ2-2 NA TRBD1 TRBV6-5 CASRNRGTGELFF TGTGCCAGCAGAAACAGGGGTACCGGGGAGCTGTTTTTT
TRBJ1-3 NA NA TRBV7-2 CASSLQGRASGNTIYF TGTGCCAGCAGCTTACAGGGGAGAGCCTCTGGAAACACCATATATTTT
TRBJ2-4 NA NA TRBV9 CASSEDKWAAKNIQYF TGTGCCAGCAGCGAGGACAAATGGGCGGCCAAAAACATTCAGTACTTC
TRBJ2-2 NA NA TRBV19 CASSRPGTTNTGELFF TGTGCCAGTAGTAGGCCCGGGACAACAAACACCGGGGAGCTGTTTTTT
TRBJ2-3 NA TRBD2 TRBV13 CASSLGLAGGATDTQYF TGTGCCAGCAGCTTGGGGCTAGCGGGGGGTGCCACAGATACGCAGTATTTT
TRBJ1-1 NA NA TRBV5-4 CASSLGTRGMNTEAFF TGTGCCAGCAGCTTGGGGACCAGAGGGATGAACACTGAAGCTTTCTTT
TRBJ2-7 NA TRBD1 TRBV7-2 CASGGQGAYEQYF TGTGCCAGCGGGGGACAGGGGGCCTACGAGCAGTACTTC
TRBJ2-3 NA NA TRBV20-1 CSLRIADTQYF TGCAGCCTCCGTATAGCAGATACGCAGTATTTT
TRBJ2-1 NA TRBD1 TRBV7-3 CASSLTGGNEQFF TGTGCCAGCAGTCTCACAGGGGGGAATGAGCAGTTCTTC
TRBJ2-3 NA NA TRBV9 CASSRGYSTDTQYF TGTGCCAGCAGTAGGGGATATAGCACAGATACGCAGTATTTT
TRBJ2-3 NA TRBD2 TRBV5-1 CASSSLPGRGGYF TGCGCCAGCAGCTCCCTGCCCGGGAGGGGTGGGTATTTT
TRBJ2-7 once TRBD1 TRBV9 CASSPLGQTYEQYF TGTGCCAGCAGCCCTCTGGGACAGACATACGAGCAGTACTTC
TRBJ1-4 NA NA TRBV7-6 CASSRRGYNEKLFF TGTGCCAGCAGCAGGAGGGGCTATAATGAAAAACTGTTTTTT
TRBJ1-1 few NA TRBV6-1 CASFSAGGRTEAFF TGTGCCAGCTTTTCTGCGGGCGGTCGCACTGAAGCTTTCTTT
TRBJ2-2 NA NA TRBV18 CASSPSTAGELFF TGTGCCAGCTCACCAAGCACCGCCGGGGAGCTGTTTTTT
TRBJ2-7 NA NA TRBV21-1 CASSGDRGESSYEQYF TGTGCCAGCAGCGGCGACAGGGGCGAAAGCTCCTACGAGCAGTACTTC
TRBJ2-1 NA TRBD1 TRBV29-1 CSVTGGPYNEQFF TGCAGCGTCACAGGGGGACCTTACAATGAGCAGTTCTTC
TRBJ1-5 NA NA TRBV15 CATSRDQWQPQHF TGTGCCACCAGCAGAGATCAGTGGCAGCCCCAGCATTTT
TRBJ2-5 NA NA TRBV15 CATSRRNREETQYF TGTGCCACCAGCAGACGTAACAGGGAAGAGACCCAGTACTTC
TRBJ2-2 NA NA TRBV18 CASSPGEGGHRGVPGELFF TGTGCCAGCTCACCAGGGGAGGGGGGGCACCGGGGGGTACCCGGGGAGCTGTTTTTT
TRBJ2-3 once TRBD2 TRBV29-1 CSVEDVSGRATDTQYF TGCAGCGTTGAAGATGTTAGCGGGAGGGCCACAGATACGCAGTATTTT
TRBJ1-5 NA NA TRBV15 CATSRDRQGNQPQHF TGTGCCACCAGCAGAGATCGGCAGGGGAATCAGCCCCAGCATTTT
TRBJ2-1 NA NA TRBV7-2 CASSLPKGISEGEQFF TGTGCCAGCAGCTTACCCAAGGGCATCAGCGAGGGTGAGCAGTTCTTC
TRBJ1-1 once NA TRBV11-2 CASTGTANTEAFF TGTGCCAGCACCGGAACAGCGAACACTGAAGCTTTCTTT
TRBJ1-1 NA TRBD1 TRBV5-4 CASSRGTGPHNTEAFF TGTGCCAGCAGCCGTGGGACAGGCCCTCATAACACTGAAGCTTTCTTT
TRBJ1-1 NA NA TRBV7-9 CASSPDRSNTEAFF TGTGCCAGCAGCCCGGACAGATCGAACACTGAAGCTTTCTTT
TRBJ1-5 NA NA TRBV30 CAWANSNSNQPQHF TGTGCCTGGGCGAACAGTAATAGCAATCAGCCCCAGCATTTT